This TCR beta chain came from a study of blood T cell repertoires in COVID-19. The protocol was immunoSEQ multiplex PCR, while the TCRdb copy is restricted to in-frame clones and leaves out a portion. The table has 130,000 or so clones, roughly 90% seen once. Germline lookup yields CDR1 GTSNPN and CDR2 SVGIG (reference sequence). V shed 0 bases and J shed 8 bases, with 10 bases lying between them. The CDR3 consists of 13 residues. This rearrangement joins TRBV30 to TRBJ2-2; TRBD1 might be the D (5 bases). This receptor was taken from a man aged 55 to 70 with COVID-19, enrolled during active disease. Sequenced: peripheral blood. The CDR3 spells CAWSVQDGGELFF. DNA for the CDR3: TGTGCCTGGAGTGTACAGGACGGGGGGGAGCTGTTTTTT.